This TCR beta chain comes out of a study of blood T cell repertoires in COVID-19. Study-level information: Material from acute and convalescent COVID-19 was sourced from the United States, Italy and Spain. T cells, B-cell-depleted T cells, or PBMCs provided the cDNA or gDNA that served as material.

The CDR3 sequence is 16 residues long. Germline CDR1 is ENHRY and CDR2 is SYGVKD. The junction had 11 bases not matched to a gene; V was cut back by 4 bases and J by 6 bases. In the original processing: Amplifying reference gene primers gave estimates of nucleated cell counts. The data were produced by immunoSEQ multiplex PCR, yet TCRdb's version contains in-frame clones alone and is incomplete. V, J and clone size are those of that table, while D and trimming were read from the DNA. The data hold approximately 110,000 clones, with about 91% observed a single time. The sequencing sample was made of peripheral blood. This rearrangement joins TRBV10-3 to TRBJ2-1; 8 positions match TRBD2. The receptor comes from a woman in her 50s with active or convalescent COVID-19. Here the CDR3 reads CAISAKGTSGGNEQFF. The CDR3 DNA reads TGTGCCATCAGTGCAAAGGGGACTAGTGGGGGCAATGAGCAGTTCTTC.